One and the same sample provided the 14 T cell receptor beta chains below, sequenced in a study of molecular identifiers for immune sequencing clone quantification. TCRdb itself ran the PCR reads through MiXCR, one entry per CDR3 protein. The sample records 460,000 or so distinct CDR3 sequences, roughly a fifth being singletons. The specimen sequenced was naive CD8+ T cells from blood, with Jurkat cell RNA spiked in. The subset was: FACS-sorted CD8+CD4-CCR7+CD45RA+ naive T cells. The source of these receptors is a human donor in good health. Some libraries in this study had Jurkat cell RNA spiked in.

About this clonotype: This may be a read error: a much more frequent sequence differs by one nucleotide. The CDR3 DNA reads as TGCGCCAGCAGCCAAGGAGTTCGGGGGGAATCCTACGAGCAGTACTTC. Protein: CASSQGVRGESYEQYF. This chain uses TRBV4-3 with TRBJ2-7; 7 bases fit TRBD2. Trimming removed 1 base from V and 1 base from J; junction bases left unmatched: 7. The CDR3 covers 16 residues. The germline gives CDR1 LGHNA, CDR2 YSLEER.

CDR3 coding DNA: TGTGCCAGCAGCGAGGGACCGTCACCCCTCCACTTT. It encodes CASSEGPSPLHF. The chain recombines TRBV11-2 with TRBJ1-6, with D possibly TRBD1 on 5 matching bases. CDR3 length: 12 amino acids. The V end was cut by 5 bases, the J end by 10 bases, with 9 bases between. Germline lookup yields CDR1 SGHAT and CDR2 FQNNGV.

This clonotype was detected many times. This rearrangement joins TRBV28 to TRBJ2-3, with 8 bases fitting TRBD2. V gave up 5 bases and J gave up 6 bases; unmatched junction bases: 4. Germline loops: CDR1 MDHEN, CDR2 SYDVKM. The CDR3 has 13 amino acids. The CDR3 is CASSPRLADTQYF. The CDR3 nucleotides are TGTGCCAGCAGTCCCCGACTAGCGGATACGCAGTATTTT.

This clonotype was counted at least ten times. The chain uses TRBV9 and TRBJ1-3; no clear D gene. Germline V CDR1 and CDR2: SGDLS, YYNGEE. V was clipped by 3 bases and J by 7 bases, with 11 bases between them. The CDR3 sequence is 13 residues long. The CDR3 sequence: CASSEGSFNTIYF. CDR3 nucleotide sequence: TGTGCCAGCAGCGAGGGCAGCTTCAACACCATATATTTT. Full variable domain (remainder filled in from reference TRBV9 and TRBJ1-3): DSGVTQTPKHLITATGQRVTLRCSPRSGDLSVYWYQQSLDQGLQFLIQYYNGEERAKGNILERFSAQQFPDLHSELNLSSLELGDSALYFCASSEGSFNTIYFGEGSWLTVV.

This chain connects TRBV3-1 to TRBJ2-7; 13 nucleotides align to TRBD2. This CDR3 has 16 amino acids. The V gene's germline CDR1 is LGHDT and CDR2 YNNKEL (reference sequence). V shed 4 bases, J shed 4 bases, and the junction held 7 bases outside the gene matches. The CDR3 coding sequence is TGTGCCAGCAGCCCCCAGGGACTAGCGGGACTTTACGAGCAGTACTTC. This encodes CASSPQGLAGLYEQYF.

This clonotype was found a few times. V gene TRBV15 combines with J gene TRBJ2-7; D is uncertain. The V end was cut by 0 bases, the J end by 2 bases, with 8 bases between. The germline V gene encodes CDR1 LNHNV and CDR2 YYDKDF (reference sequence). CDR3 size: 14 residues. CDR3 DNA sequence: TGTGCCACCAGCAGAGAAATAGGTGCCTACGAGCAGTACTTC. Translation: CATSREIGAYEQYF.

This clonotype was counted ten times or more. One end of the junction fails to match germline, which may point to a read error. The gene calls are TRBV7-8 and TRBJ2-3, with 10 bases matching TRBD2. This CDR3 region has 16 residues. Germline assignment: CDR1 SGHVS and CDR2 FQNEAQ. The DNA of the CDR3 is TGTGCCAGCAGCCTAGCCGGGACTAGCGCTACAGATACGCAGTATTTT. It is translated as CASSLAGTSATDTQYF.

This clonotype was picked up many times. CDR3 in amino acids: CSVQTGNGELFF. As DNA, the CDR3 is TGCAGCGTGCAGACAGGGAACGGGGAGCTGTTTTTT. The V gene is TRBV29-1, the J gene TRBJ2-2; 7 nucleotides agree with TRBD1. Looked up from germline, CDR1 is SQVTM and CDR2 is ANQGSEA. With 6 bases clipped from V and 7 bases from J, the junction kept 5 bases outside the gene matches. The CDR3 spans 12 residues.

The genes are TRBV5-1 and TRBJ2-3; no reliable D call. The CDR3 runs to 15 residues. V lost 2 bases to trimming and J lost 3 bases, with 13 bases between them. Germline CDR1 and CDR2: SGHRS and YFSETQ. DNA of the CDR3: TGCGCCAGCAGCTTCACGGGTTGGGGTACAGATACGCAGTATTTT. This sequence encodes CASSFTGWGTDTQYF.

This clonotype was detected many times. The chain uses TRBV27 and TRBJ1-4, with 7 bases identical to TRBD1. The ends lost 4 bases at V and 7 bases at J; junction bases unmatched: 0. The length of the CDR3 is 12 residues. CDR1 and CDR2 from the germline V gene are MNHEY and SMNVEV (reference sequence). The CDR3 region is CASSSGGEKLFF. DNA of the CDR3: TGTGCCAGCAGTTCAGGGGGTGAAAAACTGTTTTTT.

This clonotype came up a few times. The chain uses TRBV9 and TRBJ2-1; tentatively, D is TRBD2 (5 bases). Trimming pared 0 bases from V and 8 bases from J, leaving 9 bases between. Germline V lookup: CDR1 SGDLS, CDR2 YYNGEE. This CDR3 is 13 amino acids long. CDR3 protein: CASSVGSGDEQFF. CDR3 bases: TGTGCCAGCAGCGTAGGGAGCGGCGATGAGCAGTTCTTC.

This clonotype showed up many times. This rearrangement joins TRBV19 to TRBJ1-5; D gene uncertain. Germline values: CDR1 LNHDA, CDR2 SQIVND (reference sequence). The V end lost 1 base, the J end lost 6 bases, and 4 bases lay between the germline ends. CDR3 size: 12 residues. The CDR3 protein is CASSIGAQPQHF. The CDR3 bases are TGTGCCAGTAGTATAGGGGCTCAGCCCCAGCATTTT. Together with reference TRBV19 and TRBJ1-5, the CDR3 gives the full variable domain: DGGITQSPKYLFRKEGQNVTLSCEQNLNHDAMYWYRQDPGQGLRLIYYSQIVNDFQKGDIAEGYSVSREKKESFPLTVTSAQKNPTAFYLCASSIGAQPQHFGDGTRLSIL.

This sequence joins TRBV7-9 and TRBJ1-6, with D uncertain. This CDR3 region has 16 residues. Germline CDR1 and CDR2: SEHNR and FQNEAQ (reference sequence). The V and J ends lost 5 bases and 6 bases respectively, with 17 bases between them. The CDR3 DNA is TGTGCCAGCAGCCCGTCAACTTCGGGTCCTAATTCACCCCTCCACTTT. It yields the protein CASSPSTSGPNSPLHF.

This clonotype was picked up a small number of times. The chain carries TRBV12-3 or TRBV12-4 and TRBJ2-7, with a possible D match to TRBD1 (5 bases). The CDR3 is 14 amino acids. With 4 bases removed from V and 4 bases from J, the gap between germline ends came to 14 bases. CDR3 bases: TGTGCCAGCAGTTACGCAGGGAACCCTTACGAGCAGTACTTC. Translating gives CASSYAGNPYEQYF.